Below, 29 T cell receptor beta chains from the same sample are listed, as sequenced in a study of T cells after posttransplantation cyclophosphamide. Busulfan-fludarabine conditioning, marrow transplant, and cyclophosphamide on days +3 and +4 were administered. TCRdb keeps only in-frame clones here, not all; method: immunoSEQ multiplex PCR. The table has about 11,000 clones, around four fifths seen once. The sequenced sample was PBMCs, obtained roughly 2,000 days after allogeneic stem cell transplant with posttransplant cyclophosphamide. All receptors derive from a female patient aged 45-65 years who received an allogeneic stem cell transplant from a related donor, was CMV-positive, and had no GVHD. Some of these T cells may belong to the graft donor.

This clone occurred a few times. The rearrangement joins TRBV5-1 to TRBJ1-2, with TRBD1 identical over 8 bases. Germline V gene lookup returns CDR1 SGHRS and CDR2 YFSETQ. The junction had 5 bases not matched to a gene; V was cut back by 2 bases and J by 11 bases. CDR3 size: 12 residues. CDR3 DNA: TGCGCCAGCAGCTTCGACAGGGGTGAATACACCTTC. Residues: CASSFDRGEYTF.

In DNA, the CDR3 is TGCGCCAGCAGTGAGAGCGGGGATGAGCAGTTCTTC. This codes for CASSESGDEQFF. The V gene is TRBV10-1, the J gene TRBJ2-1; TRBD2 aligns across 7 bases. CDR1 is WNHNN and CDR2 is SYGVQD in the germline V gene (reference sequence). The CDR3 covers 12 residues. V trimming: 2 bases; J trimming: 8 bases; junction bases outside the gene matches: 0.

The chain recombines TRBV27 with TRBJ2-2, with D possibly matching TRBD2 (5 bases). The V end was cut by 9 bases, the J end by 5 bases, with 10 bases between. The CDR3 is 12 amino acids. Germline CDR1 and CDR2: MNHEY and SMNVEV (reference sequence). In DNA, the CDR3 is TGTGCCAGTGTGGGCGGGACCGGGGAGCTGTTTTTT. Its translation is CASVGGTGELFF.

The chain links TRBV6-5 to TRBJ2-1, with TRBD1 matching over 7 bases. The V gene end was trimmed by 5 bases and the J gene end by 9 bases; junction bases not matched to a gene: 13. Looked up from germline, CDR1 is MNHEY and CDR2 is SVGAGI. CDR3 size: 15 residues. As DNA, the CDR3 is TGTGCCAGCAGTCAACTCGGGACAGCCCGAGGTGAGCAGTTCTTC. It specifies CASSQLGTARGEQFF.

CDR3 protein: CASSDQGRDTQYF. In DNA, the CDR3 is TGTGCCAGCAGTGATCAGGGAAGAGATACGCAGTATTTT. This chain links TRBV25-1 with TRBJ2-3, with a tentative D call TRBD1 (5 bases). This CDR3 comprises 13 residues. With 3 bases removed from V and 5 bases from J, the gap between germline ends came to 9 bases. Germline assignment: CDR1 MGHDK and CDR2 SYGVNS.

The CDR3 coding sequence is TGTGCCAGCAGCGTAGAGGGACAGATAGACACTGAAGCTTTCTTT. Residues: CASSVEGQIDTEAFF. This chain connects TRBV9 to TRBJ1-1; 7 bases align to TRBD1. Per the germline V gene, CDR1 is SGDLS and CDR2 is YYNGEE. CDR3 size: 15 residues. Trimming took 0 bases from V and 3 from J; bases not matched to a gene: 5.

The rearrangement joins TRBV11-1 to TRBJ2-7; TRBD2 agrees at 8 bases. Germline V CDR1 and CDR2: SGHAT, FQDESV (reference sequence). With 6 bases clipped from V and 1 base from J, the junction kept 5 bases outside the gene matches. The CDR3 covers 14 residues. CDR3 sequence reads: CASSAGGDSYEQYF. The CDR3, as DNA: TGTGCCAGCAGTGCGGGGGGAGATTCCTACGAGCAGTACTTC.

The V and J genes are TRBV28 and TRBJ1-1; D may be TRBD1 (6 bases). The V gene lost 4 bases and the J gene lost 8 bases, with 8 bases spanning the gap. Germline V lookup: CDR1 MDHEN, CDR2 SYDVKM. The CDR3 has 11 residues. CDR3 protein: CASSSTGEAFF. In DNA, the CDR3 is TGTGCCAGCAGTTCCACAGGGGAAGCTTTCTTT.

The CDR3 protein is CASSVAGTRGYEQYF. In nucleotides, the CDR3 is TGTGCCAGCAGCGTTGCCGGGACTAGGGGGTACGAGCAGTACTTC. The V gene is TRBV9, the J gene TRBJ2-7; 8 bases fit TRBD2. CDR3 length equals 15 residues. The germline CDR1 and CDR2 sequences are SGDLS and YYNGEE. The J segment lost 4 bases and the V segment lost 2 bases, leaving 8 bases of the junction unmatched.

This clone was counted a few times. In nucleotides, the CDR3 is TGTGCCAGCACGCATTCAGGACTAGCGGGAGCCGGGGAGCTGTTTTTT. As protein: CASTHSGLAGAGELFF. The V call is TRBV7-6, the J call TRBJ2-2; 13 bases are shared with TRBD2. CDR1 SGHVS and CDR2 FNYEAQ come from the germline V gene. The CDR3 sequence is 16 residues long. The J segment lost 6 bases and the V segment lost 7 bases, leaving 8 bases of the junction unmatched.

The CDR3 DNA reads TGTGCCAGCTCCCCCGGCAATCAGCCCCAGCATTTT. Amino acids: CASSPGNQPQHF. This chain joins TRBV18 and TRBJ1-5; no reliable D call. There are 12 residues in the CDR3. The germline V gene has CDR1 KGHSH and CDR2 LQKENI. The germline V and J ends were trimmed by 6 bases and 2 bases, with 5 bases remaining between them. The variable domain in full, completed from reference TRBV18 and TRBJ1-5, reads NAGVMQNPRHLVRRRGQEARLRCSPMKGHSHVYWYRQLPEEGLKFMVYLQKENIIDESGMPKERFSAEFPKEGPSILRIQQVVRGDSAAYFCASSPGNQPQHFGDGTRLSIL.

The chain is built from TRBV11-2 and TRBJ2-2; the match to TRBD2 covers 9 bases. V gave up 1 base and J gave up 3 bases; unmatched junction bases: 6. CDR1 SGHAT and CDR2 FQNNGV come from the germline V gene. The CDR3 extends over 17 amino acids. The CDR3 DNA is TGTGCCAGCAGCTTAGTAAGCGGGAGGTCCGACACCGGGGAGCTGTTTTTT. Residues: CASSLVSGRSDTGELFF.

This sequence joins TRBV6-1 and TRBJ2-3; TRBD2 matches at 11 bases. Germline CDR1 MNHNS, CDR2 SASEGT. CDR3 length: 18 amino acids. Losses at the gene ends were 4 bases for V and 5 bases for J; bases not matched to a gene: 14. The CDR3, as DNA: TGTGCCAGCAGTGGTCGAGGGACTAGCGGTCCCGGTGGAGATACGCAGTATTTT. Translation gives CASSGRGTSGPGGDTQYF.

The CDR3 region has the DNA TGTGCCAGCTCACCACCGTCTGTAACGTCCAGGGTAAACACTGAAGCTTTCTTT. Amino acids: CASSPPSVTSRVNTEAFF. The gene calls are TRBV18 and TRBJ1-1; tentative D call: TRBD1 (5 bases). V lost 0 bases and J lost 2, with 19 bases in between. Germline-derived CDR1 and CDR2 are KGHSH and LQKENI. This CDR3 has 18 residues.

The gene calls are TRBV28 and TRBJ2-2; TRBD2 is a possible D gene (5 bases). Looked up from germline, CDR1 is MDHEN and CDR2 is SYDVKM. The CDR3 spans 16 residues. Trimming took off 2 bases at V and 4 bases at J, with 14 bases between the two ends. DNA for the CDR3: TGTGCCAGCAGTTTACCCTTAACTAGTCGCACCGGGGAGCTGTTTTTT. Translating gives CASSLPLTSRTGELFF.

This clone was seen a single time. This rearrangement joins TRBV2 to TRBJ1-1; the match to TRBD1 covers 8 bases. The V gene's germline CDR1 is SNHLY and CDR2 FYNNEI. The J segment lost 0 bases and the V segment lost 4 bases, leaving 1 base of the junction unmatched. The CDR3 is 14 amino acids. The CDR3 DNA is TGTGCCAGCAGTGTACAGGGGGTGAACACTGAAGCTTTCTTT. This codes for CASSVQGVNTEAFF.

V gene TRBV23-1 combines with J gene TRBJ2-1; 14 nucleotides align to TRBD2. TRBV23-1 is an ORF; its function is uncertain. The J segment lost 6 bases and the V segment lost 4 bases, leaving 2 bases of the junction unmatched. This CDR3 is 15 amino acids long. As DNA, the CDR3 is TGCGCCAGCAGTCCCGGGACTAGCGGGAGCAATGAGCAGTTCTTC. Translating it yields CASSPGTSGSNEQFF.

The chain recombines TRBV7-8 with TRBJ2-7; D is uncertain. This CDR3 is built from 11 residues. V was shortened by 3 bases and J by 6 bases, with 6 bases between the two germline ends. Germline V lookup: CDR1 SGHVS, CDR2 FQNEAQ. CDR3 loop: CASSLAVEQYF. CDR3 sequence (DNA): TGTGCCAGCAGCTTGGCGGTCGAGCAGTACTTC.

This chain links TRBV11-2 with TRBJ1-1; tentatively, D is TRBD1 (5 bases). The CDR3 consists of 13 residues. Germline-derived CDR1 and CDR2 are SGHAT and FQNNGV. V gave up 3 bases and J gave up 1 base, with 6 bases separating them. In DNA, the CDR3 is TGTGCCAGCAGCTTTGGACAGAACACTGAAGCTTTCTTT. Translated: CASSFGQNTEAFF.

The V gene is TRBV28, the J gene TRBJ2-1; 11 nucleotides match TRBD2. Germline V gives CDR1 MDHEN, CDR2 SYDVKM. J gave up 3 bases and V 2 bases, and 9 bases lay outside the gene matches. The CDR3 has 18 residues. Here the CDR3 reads CASSLRLAGGGNYNEQFF. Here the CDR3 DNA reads TGTGCCAGCAGTTTACGGCTAGCGGGAGGAGGAAACTACAATGAGCAGTTCTTC.

CDR3 in DNA: TGTGCCAGCAGCCACTGGGGCTCCGGCACTGAAGCTTTCTTT. Translated: CASSHWGSGTEAFF. The V and J genes are TRBV7-9 and TRBJ1-1; tentative D call: TRBD1 (5 bases). The V end was cut by 5 bases, the J end by 4 bases, with 14 bases between. This CDR3 has 14 residues. Germline V gives CDR1 SEHNR, CDR2 FQNEAQ (reference sequence).

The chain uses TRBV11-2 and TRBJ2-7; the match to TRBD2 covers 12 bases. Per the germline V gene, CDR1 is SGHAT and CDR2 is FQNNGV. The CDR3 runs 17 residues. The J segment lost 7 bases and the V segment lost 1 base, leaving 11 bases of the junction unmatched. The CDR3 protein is CASSLAPRLAGENEQYF. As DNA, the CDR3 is TGTGCCAGCAGCTTAGCTCCAAGACTAGCGGGAGAAAATGAGCAGTACTTC.

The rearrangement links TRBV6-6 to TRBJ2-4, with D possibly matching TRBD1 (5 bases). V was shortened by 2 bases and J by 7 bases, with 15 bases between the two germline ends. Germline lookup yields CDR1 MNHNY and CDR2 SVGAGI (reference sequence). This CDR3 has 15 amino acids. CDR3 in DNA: TGTGCCAGCAGTTACGTTGGACAAATAAACAACATTCAGTACTTC. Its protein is CASSYVGQINNIQYF.

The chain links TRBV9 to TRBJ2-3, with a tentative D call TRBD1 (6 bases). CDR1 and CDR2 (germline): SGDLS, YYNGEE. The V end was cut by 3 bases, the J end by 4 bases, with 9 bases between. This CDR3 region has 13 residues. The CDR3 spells CASSAQGADTQYF. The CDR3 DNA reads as TGTGCCAGCAGCGCACAGGGCGCAGATACGCAGTATTTT.

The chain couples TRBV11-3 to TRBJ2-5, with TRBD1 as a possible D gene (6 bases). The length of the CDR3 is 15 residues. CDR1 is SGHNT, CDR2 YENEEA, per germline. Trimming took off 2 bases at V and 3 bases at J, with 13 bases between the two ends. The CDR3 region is CASSLSTGFEETQYF. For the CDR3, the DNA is TGTGCCAGCAGCTTATCGACAGGTTTTGAAGAGACCCAGTACTTC. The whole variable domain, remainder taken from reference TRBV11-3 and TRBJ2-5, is EAGVVQSPRYKIIEKKQPVAFWCNPISGHNTLYWYLQNLGQGPELLIRYENEEAVDDSQLPKDRFSAERLKGVDSTLKIQPAELGDSAVYLCASSLSTGFEETQYFGPGTRLLVL.

The CDR3: CASSSGWRQDTQYF. CDR3 sequence (DNA): TGTGCCAGCAGCTCGGGGTGGAGGCAAGATACGCAGTATTTT. The chain carries TRBV7-2 and TRBJ2-3; TRBD2 is a possible D gene (5 bases). V was pared by 4 bases and J by 5 bases, with 13 bases between. Germline CDR1 is SGHTA and CDR2 is FQGNSA. The CDR3 has 14 residues.

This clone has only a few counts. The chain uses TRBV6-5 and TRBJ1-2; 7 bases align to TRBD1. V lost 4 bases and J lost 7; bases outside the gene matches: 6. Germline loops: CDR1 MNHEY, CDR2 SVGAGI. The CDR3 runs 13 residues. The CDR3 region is CASSSPQGRGYTF. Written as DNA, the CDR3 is TGTGCCAGCAGTTCCCCACAGGGGCGTGGCTACACCTTC.

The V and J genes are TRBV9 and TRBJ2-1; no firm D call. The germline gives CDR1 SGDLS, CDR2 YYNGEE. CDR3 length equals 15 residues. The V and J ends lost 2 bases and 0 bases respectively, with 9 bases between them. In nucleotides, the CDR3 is TGTGCCAGCAGCGTGCAGACTCGCTCCTACAATGAGCAGTTCTTC. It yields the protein CASSVQTRSYNEQFF.

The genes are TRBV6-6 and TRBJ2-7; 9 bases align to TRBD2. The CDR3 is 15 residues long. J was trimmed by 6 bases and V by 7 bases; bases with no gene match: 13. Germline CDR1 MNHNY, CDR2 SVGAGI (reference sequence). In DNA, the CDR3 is TGTGCCAGCACTACGACTAGCGGACTCCAATCCGAGCAGTACTTC. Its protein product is CASTTTSGLQSEQYF.